Each of the 5 T cell receptor beta chains below was sequenced from the same sample in a study of identical twins. TCRdb reanalysed the 5' RACE reads using MiXCR and keeps one entry per CDR3 protein. The data show approximately 630,000 distinct CDR3 sequences, around 7.4% seen once. These data also formed part of another study, on yellow fever vaccine responses in identical twins.

Sequencing used PBMCs. The receptors stem from a young woman in good health.

V gene TRBV20-1 combines with J gene TRBJ1-5; D is unclear. The CDR3 runs 14 residues. Germline V gene data show CDR1 as DFQATT and CDR2 as SNEGSKA (reference sequence). Trimming shortened V by 0 bases and J by 0 bases, and 6 bases separated the two germline ends. The CDR3 DNA reads TGCAGTGCTAGAGATTTGAATAGCAATCAGCCCCAGCATTTT. Translating it yields CSARDLNSNQPQHF.

This clonotype was seen a handful of times. The chain uses TRBV6-1 and TRBJ1-1; 7 positions match TRBD1. Germline CDR1 is MNHNS and CDR2 is SASEGT. The CDR3 length is 13 residues. The V segment lost 8 bases and the J segment 13 bases; nucleotides outside the gene matches: 16. The CDR3 loop reads CASARQGFPHGFF. CDR3 nucleotide sequence: TGTGCCAGCGCGAGACAGGGTTTTCCCCACGGTTTCTTT.

Notes on this clonotype: With a much larger clone just one base away, this may be a read error. The chain uses TRBV12-3 or TRBV12-4 and TRBJ1-2; D remains ambiguous. There are 13 residues in the CDR3. V lost 4 bases to trimming and J lost 5 bases, with 11 bases between them. The CDR3 loop is CASSSTLGYGYTF. The CDR3 DNA is TGTGCCAGCAGTTCGACCCTGGGATATGGCTACACCTTC.

The V and J genes are TRBV15 and TRBJ2-7; D gene uncertain. CDR1 and CDR2 from the germline V gene are LNHNV and YYDKDF (reference sequence). Trimming cost V 4 bases and J 2 bases, with 9 bases left between them. The CDR3 sequence is 13 residues long. For the CDR3, the DNA is TGTGCCACCAGCACCGACATCACCTACGAGCAGTACTTC. It specifies CATSTDITYEQYF.

This chain uses TRBV14 with TRBJ2-1; 7 bases are a match to TRBD1. Per germline, CDR1 SGHDN and CDR2 FVKESK. The CDR3 extends over 15 amino acids. V shed 5 bases, J shed 2 bases, and the junction held 6 bases outside the gene matches. DNA for the CDR3: TGTGCCAGCAGCTCACAGGGGCCAGCCTACAATGAGCAGTTCTTC. Translation gives CASSSQGPAYNEQFF.